This entry features one T cell receptor (beta chain) sequence. The germline V gene has CDR1 SGHRS and CDR2 YFSETQ. CDR3 length equals 14 residues. V lost 9 bases to trimming and J lost 2 bases, with 17 bases between them. Authors' data handling: Scientists estimated how many nucleated cells there were by amplifying reference gene primers. Clones were read by immunoSEQ multiplex PCR, and TCRdb kept only the in-frame ones, dropping some. V and J calls and clone size are those listed in that table; D and trimming were worked out from the DNA. The sample yields 150,000 or so clones, roughly 80% seen once. This specimen belongs to a study of blood T cell repertoires in COVID-19. Study background: Sources were T cells, B-cell-depleted T cells, or PBMCs; the material itself was cDNA or gDNA.

This receptor was identified in a woman aged 45-65 years with active or convalescent COVID-19. Sequencing was performed on peripheral blood. The rearrangement links TRBV5-1 to TRBJ1-2, with unresolved D. The CDR3 loop reads CATSPRSENYGYTF. The CDR3 DNA reads TGCGCCACCTCTCCGCGATCGGAGAACTATGGCTACACCTTC.